This entry is about one TCR beta chain. Its antigen is not known. The data were taken from a study of radiation and T cells in renal cell carcinoma. Study conclusions and caveats: Top tumor clonotypes rose in blood 2 weeks post-radiation, then contracted.

Documented time point: baseline pretreatment blood. Treatment noted: 15 Gy SBRT to primary tumor, nephrectomy 4 weeks later. This renal cell carcinoma was of the clear cell type. Only in-frame clones appear in the TCRdb table, and some are missing; sequencing was by immunoSEQ multiplex PCR. The top ten clones hold about 12% of a sample with about 150,000 clones, roughly 90% of them seen once. V was shortened by 5 bases and J by 0 bases, with 14 bases between the two germline ends. This CDR3 spans 17 amino acids. Germline CDR1 and CDR2: SGHAT and FQNNGV. The source material was blood, sampled from a patient whose treatment included radiotherapy and nephrectomy. V gene TRBV11-2 combines with J gene TRBJ1-6, with TRBD1 as a possible D gene (5 bases). This TCR was recovered from a woman aged 45-65 years with renal cell carcinoma. The DNA for the CDR3 is TGTGCCAGCAGCCGGGACGGCCGCCGCTCCTATAATTCACCCCTCCACTTT. Translated: CASSRDGRRSYNSPLHF.